The rows below give T cell receptor beta chains drawn from one sample of a study of blood T cell repertoires in COVID-19. Libraries were prepared by immunoSEQ multiplex PCR; TCRdb keeps only in-frame clonotypes and omits some of them. This sample has about 180,000 clones, with 80% to 90% found just once. The specimen was peripheral blood. Source of these receptors: a woman in her forties or fifties with acute or convalescent COVID-19. The CDR3 runs from the conserved cysteine through the conserved F or W. Fields, in order: V gene, clone size, J gene, D gene, CDR3 DNA, CDR3 protein. D genes are given only for firm matches. The size entry is marked missing in some rows and otherwise reads once, few, many or a size class.

V gene: TRBV10-3
clone size: once
J gene: TRBJ1-2
D gene: TRBD1
CDR3 DNA: TGTGCCATTTCGGACAGGGGGAATGACTATGGCTACACCTTC
CDR3 protein: CAISDRGNDYGYTF

V gene: TRBV18
clone size: .
J gene: TRBJ2-7
D gene: .
CDR3 DNA: TGTGCCAGCTCACCGCGGGCAGGGGAGAACGAGCAGTACTTC
CDR3 protein: CASSPRAGENEQYF

V gene: TRBV24-1
clone size: .
J gene: TRBJ2-7
D gene: .
CDR3 DNA: TGTGCCACCAGTTTTCGGTACTTC
CDR3 protein: CATSFRYF

V gene: TRBV9
clone size: few
J gene: TRBJ1-5
D gene: TRBD1
CDR3 DNA: TGTGCCAGCAGCGTAGACGGGACAGCTAATCAGCCCCAGCATTTT
CDR3 protein: CASSVDGTANQPQHF

V gene: TRBV19
clone size: .
J gene: TRBJ1-2
D gene: .
CDR3 DNA: TGTGCCAGTAGTGCCCTGGACAGTGGGAAATTCTATGGCTACACCTTC
CDR3 protein: CASSALDSGKFYGYTF

V gene: TRBV7-9
clone size: .
J gene: TRBJ2-7
D gene: .
CDR3 DNA: TGTGCCAGCAGCTCACCCGGGACTGACGCGGAGCAGTACTTC
CDR3 protein: CASSSPGTDAEQYF

V gene: TRBV9
clone size: .
J gene: TRBJ1-5
D gene: .
CDR3 DNA: TGTGCCAGCAGCGTAGATCCGGGAATAGTGCCCCAGCATTTT
CDR3 protein: CASSVDPGIVPQHF

V gene: TRBV9
clone size: .
J gene: TRBJ1-6
D gene: TRBD1
CDR3 DNA: TGTGCCAGCAAGCAGGGGGATTCACCCCTCCACTTT
CDR3 protein: CASKQGDSPLHF

V gene: TRBV5-1
clone size: .
J gene: TRBJ2-4
D gene: TRBD2
CDR3 DNA: TGCGCCAGCAGCTTGGCCGGAGGGAATAGCGGGGCTCTAGCCAAAAACATTCAGTACTTC
CDR3 protein: CASSLAGGNSGALAKNIQYF

V gene: TRBV3-1/TRBV3-2
clone size: .
J gene: TRBJ1-1
D gene: TRBD1
CDR3 DNA: TGTGCCAGCAGCCAAGCCCCCGGGCAGGGGGCTTTTGACACTGAAGCTTTCTTT
CDR3 protein: CASSQAPGQGAFDTEAFF

V gene: TRBV7-9
clone size: once
J gene: TRBJ1-2
D gene: TRBD1
CDR3 DNA: TGTGCCAGCAGCTTAAGTGTCGGGGACAGGGGAACCCATGGCTACACCTTC
CDR3 protein: CASSLSVGDRGTHGYTF

V gene: TRBV7-6
clone size: .
J gene: TRBJ2-5
D gene: .
CDR3 DNA: TGTGCCAGCAGCTCGCAAGAGACCCAGTACTTC
CDR3 protein: CASSSQETQYF

V gene: TRBV21-1
clone size: .
J gene: TRBJ1-2
D gene: .
CDR3 DNA: TGTGCCAGCAGCAAAGCGTTTTCCTCCGTCGGCTACACCTTC
CDR3 protein: CASSKAFSSVGYTF

V gene: TRBV27
clone size: .
J gene: TRBJ2-7
D gene: .
CDR3 DNA: TGTGCCAGCAGTTTCCTACCTAGACAGTTCTCCTGCGAGCAGTACTTC
CDR3 protein: CASSFLPRQFSCEQYF

V gene: TRBV20-1
clone size: .
J gene: TRBJ2-1
D gene: TRBD2
CDR3 DNA: TGCAGTGCTAGTACAGCGGGGAGTGAGCAGTTCTTC
CDR3 protein: CSASTAGSEQFF

V gene: TRBV16
clone size: few
J gene: TRBJ1-3
D gene: .
CDR3 DNA: TGTGCCAGCAGCCCCGATTTCCGGGGAAACACCATATATTTT
CDR3 protein: CASSPDFRGNTIYF

V gene: TRBV28
clone size: once
J gene: TRBJ1-1
D gene: .
CDR3 DNA: TGTGCCAGCAGTTTAGAGGAAGGGAGGAACACTGAAGCTTTCTTT
CDR3 protein: CASSLEEGRNTEAFF

V gene: TRBV7-8
clone size: .
J gene: TRBJ1-3
D gene: TRBD1
CDR3 DNA: TGTGCCAGCAGCTTTGGACAGGGGAACACCATATATTTT
CDR3 protein: CASSFGQGNTIYF

V gene: TRBV10-1
clone size: .
J gene: TRBJ2-7
D gene: .
CDR3 DNA: TGCGCCAGCAGTACGACTAGTCCACCCTACGAGCAGTACTTC
CDR3 protein: CASSTTSPPYEQYF

V gene: TRBV11-2
clone size: .
J gene: TRBJ1-1
D gene: .
CDR3 DNA: TGTGCCAGCAGCTTAGATATCACTGAAGCTTTCTTT
CDR3 protein: CASSLDITEAFF

V gene: TRBV7-9
clone size: .
J gene: TRBJ1-2
D gene: .
CDR3 DNA: TGTGCCAGCATCCTACTTGGGGGCTTCTATGGCTACACCTTC
CDR3 protein: CASILLGGFYGYTF

V gene: TRBV7-8
clone size: .
J gene: TRBJ2-5
D gene: TRBD2
CDR3 DNA: TGTGCCAGCAGCCCCGGCGGGAGGCAAGAGACCCAGTACTTC
CDR3 protein: CASSPGGRQETQYF

V gene: TRBV30
clone size: .
J gene: TRBJ2-4
D gene: TRBD2
CDR3 DNA: TGTGCCTGGAGTCCAGTCAATCTCGGAGTTGGGAGGGCAGCCAAAAACATTCAGTACTTC
CDR3 protein: CAWSPVNLGVGRAAKNIQYF

V gene: TRBV7-2
clone size: .
J gene: TRBJ2-7
D gene: TRBD2
CDR3 DNA: TGTGCCAGCCGGGGACTAGCGGGGGGTTCCTACGAGCAGTACTTC
CDR3 protein: CASRGLAGGSYEQYF

V gene: TRBV6-6
clone size: .
J gene: TRBJ2-2
D gene: .
CDR3 DNA: TGTGCCAGCAGTTACTATTGGACAGATTACACCGGGGAGCTGTTTTTT
CDR3 protein: CASSYYWTDYTGELFF

V gene: TRBV3-1/TRBV3-2
clone size: once
J gene: TRBJ2-1
D gene: TRBD2
CDR3 DNA: TGTGCCAGCAGCCAAGGAGGGCGGGGGGGCTTCAGCAATGAGCAGTTCTTC
CDR3 protein: CASSQGGRGGFSNEQFF

V gene: TRBV30
clone size: .
J gene: TRBJ1-1
D gene: .
CDR3 DNA: TGTGCCTGGAGTGTCTCTCAGGAGGTCACTGAAGCTTTCTTT
CDR3 protein: CAWSVSQEVTEAFF

V gene: TRBV15
clone size: few
J gene: TRBJ1-2
D gene: .
CDR3 DNA: TGTGCCACCAGCAGAGGAGGGCTCGTTTCCGGTGGCTACACCTTC
CDR3 protein: CATSRGGLVSGGYTF

V gene: TRBV24-1
clone size: .
J gene: TRBJ2-7
D gene: .
CDR3 DNA: TGTGCCACCAGTTTTGAGGAGGGTAGCTACGAGCAGTACTTC
CDR3 protein: CATSFEEGSYEQYF

V gene: TRBV5-1
clone size: .
J gene: TRBJ1-2
D gene: .
CDR3 DNA: TGCGCCAGCAGCTCGGACAGCCGAACTAACTATGGCTACACCTTC
CDR3 protein: CASSSDSRTNYGYTF

V gene: TRBV11-2
clone size: .
J gene: TRBJ1-2
D gene: .
CDR3 DNA: TGTGCCAGCAGCTTAGACGCAGGGGTGGGCTATGGCTACACCTTC
CDR3 protein: CASSLDAGVGYGYTF

V gene: TRBV6-5
clone size: .
J gene: TRBJ1-2
D gene: .
CDR3 DNA: TGTGCCAGCAGTTACTCGGGGACAACCCTCTATGGCTACACCTTC
CDR3 protein: CASSYSGTTLYGYTF

V gene: TRBV19
clone size: .
J gene: TRBJ2-7
D gene: TRBD1
CDR3 DNA: TGTGCCAGTAGTATAGGACAGGGTTCCTACGAGCAGTACTTC
CDR3 protein: CASSIGQGSYEQYF

V gene: TRBV7-9
clone size: .
J gene: TRBJ1-1
D gene: .
CDR3 DNA: TGTGCCAGCAGCTTCGTCGGTGGCACTGAAGCTTTCTTT
CDR3 protein: CASSFVGGTEAFF

V gene: TRBV10-3
clone size: few
J gene: TRBJ2-2
D gene: .
CDR3 DNA: TGTGCCATCAGCCCACGAAAGGGAGACACCGGGGAGCTGTTTTTT
CDR3 protein: CAISPRKGDTGELFF

V gene: TRBV27
clone size: .
J gene: TRBJ2-7
D gene: TRBD1
CDR3 DNA: TGTGCCAGCAGTTCTAATAGGGGGCGCTCCTACGAGCAGTACTTC
CDR3 protein: CASSSNRGRSYEQYF

V gene: TRBV7-2
clone size: .
J gene: TRBJ2-2
D gene: TRBD1
CDR3 DNA: TGTGCCAGCAGCTTAGCCCGAGGGACAGAGGCCGGGGAGCTGTTTTTT
CDR3 protein: CASSLARGTEAGELFF

V gene: TRBV2
clone size: .
J gene: TRBJ2-3
D gene: TRBD2
CDR3 DNA: TGTGCCAGCTCCTGGGGGGGGGCAGATACGCAGTATTTT
CDR3 protein: CASSWGGADTQYF

V gene: TRBV18
clone size: .
J gene: TRBJ1-4
D gene: TRBD1
CDR3 DNA: TGTGCCAGCTCACCAGAGGGGGCTGGGGAAAAACTGTTTTTT
CDR3 protein: CASSPEGAGEKLFF

V gene: TRBV12-5
clone size: .
J gene: TRBJ1-3
D gene: .
CDR3 DNA: TGTGCTAGTGGTTTTTCCAGTTCTGGAAACACCATATATTTT
CDR3 protein: CASGFSSSGNTIYF

V gene: TRBV13
clone size: .
J gene: TRBJ2-7
D gene: TRBD2
CDR3 DNA: TGTGCCAGCAGCTCCCGTGTAGCGGGGGAGCAGTACTTC
CDR3 protein: CASSSRVAGEQYF

V gene: TRBV10-2
clone size: .
J gene: TRBJ2-7
D gene: .
CDR3 DNA: TGCGCCAGCAGTAAAGGGGGCGAGCAGTACTTC
CDR3 protein: CASSKGGEQYF

V gene: TRBV7-3
clone size: .
J gene: TRBJ1-1
D gene: .
CDR3 DNA: TGTGCCAGCAGGCAACAGGGGAACACTGAAGCTTTCTTT
CDR3 protein: CASRQQGNTEAFF

V gene: TRBV9
clone size: .
J gene: TRBJ2-2
D gene: TRBD2
CDR3 DNA: TGTGCCAGCCGCGTAGAGGGACTAGCGGGGGGGCCATTTGCCGGGGAGCTGTTTTTT
CDR3 protein: CASRVEGLAGGPFAGELFF

V gene: TRBV5-1
clone size: .
J gene: TRBJ2-5
D gene: TRBD2
CDR3 DNA: TGCGCCAGCAGCTTGGCTCTAGCGGGAGGGGTGGAGACCCAGTACTTC
CDR3 protein: CASSLALAGGVETQYF

V gene: TRBV6-6
clone size: .
J gene: TRBJ2-2
D gene: TRBD1
CDR3 DNA: TGTGCCAGCACTCACAGGGGACAGGGGCACACCGGGGAGCTGTTTTTT
CDR3 protein: CASTHRGQGHTGELFF

V gene: TRBV12-3/TRBV12-4
clone size: .
J gene: TRBJ1-1
D gene: TRBD1
CDR3 DNA: TGTGCCAGCAGCCCCACCGGGACAGGGTTGGCTTTCTTT
CDR3 protein: CASSPTGTGLAFF